The 28 T cell receptor beta chains below all came from one sample that was sequenced in a study of post-analysis software for immune sequencing data. Tagging with unique molecular identifiers was a feature of the TCR beta cDNA libraries. TCRdb ran MiXCR on the PCR reads and lists one entry per CDR3 protein. The sample lists about 680,000 distinct CDR3 sequences; approximately 60% were seen once. General observations from the study: Controls had lower frequencies than patients of 4 or 5 TRBV segments, which included TRBV5-6, TRBV5-1 and TRBV20-1.

No antigens are known for them. Sequenced material: blood. These receptors originate from a girl aged 2 to 10 with multiple sclerosis.

This clonotype has only a few counts. The rearrangement links TRBV12-3 or TRBV12-4 to TRBJ2-3, with TRBD1 identical over 10 bases. The J segment lost 14 bases and the V segment lost 0 bases, leaving 5 bases of the junction unmatched. This CDR3 region has 13 residues. The CDR3 nucleotides are TGTGCCAGCAGTTTAGCCCGACAGGGGGCCCTGTATTTT. Its protein product is CASSLARQGALYF.

This sequence joins TRBV12-3 or TRBV12-4 and TRBJ2-1, with 10 bases that match TRBD2. Losses at the gene ends were 10 bases for V and 12 bases for J; bases not matched to a gene: 6. CDR3 length: 11 residues. The CDR3 bases are TGTGCCAACAGATCTAGCGGGGGGCAGTTCTTC. It translates to CANRSSGGQFF.

This clonotype was picked up a small number of times. The genes are TRBV29-1 and TRBJ2-1; TRBD2 agrees at 13 bases. CDR3 size: 16 residues. The V gene's germline CDR1 is SQVTM and CDR2 ANQGSEA. The V and J ends lost 6 bases and 6 bases, in that order; junction bases with no gene match: 11. CDR3 in amino acids: CSVRPGGTSGANEQFF. The CDR3 DNA sequence: TGCAGCGTGAGGCCAGGGGGGACTAGCGGGGCCAATGAGCAGTTCTTC.

V usage is TRBV29-1 and J usage is TRBJ2-5; D call uncertain. The CDR3 consists of 13 residues. V lost 4 bases and J lost 4, with 13 bases in between. Germline lookup yields CDR1 SQVTM and CDR2 ANQGSEA. The CDR3 is CSVVHLVAETQYF. The CDR3 bases are TGCAGCGTTGTCCATTTAGTGGCAGAGACCCAGTACTTC.

This chain connects TRBV28 to TRBJ1-2; D is unresolved. The CDR3 totals 13 residues. Germline CDR1 and CDR2: MDHEN and SYDVKM. The V gene lost 5 bases and the J gene lost 1 base, with 8 bases spanning the gap. CDR3 in amino acids: CASSPRFNYGYTF. Here the CDR3 DNA reads TGTGCCAGCAGTCCTAGGTTTAACTATGGCTACACCTTC.

This sequence joins TRBV9 and TRBJ1-2, with 9 bases lining up with TRBD1. The trim removed 4 bases at V and 3 bases at J, leaving 7 bases unmatched. The V gene's germline CDR1 is SGDLS and CDR2 YYNGEE. The CDR3 runs to 15 residues. This CDR3 reads CASSLWDREDYGYTF. DNA of the CDR3: TGTGCCAGCAGCCTCTGGGACAGGGAGGACTATGGCTACACCTTC.

This chain connects TRBV29-1 to TRBJ2-3, with a possible D match to TRBD2 (6 bases). The length of the CDR3 is 13 residues. Deletions cut 8 bases from V and 2 bases from J, with 14 bases between. The V gene's germline CDR1 is SQVTM and CDR2 ANQGSEA. The CDR3 nucleotides read TGCAGCCTTTTGGGGGACTTCACAGATACGCAGTATTTT. Amino acids: CSLLGDFTDTQYF.

V and J are TRBV25-1 and TRBJ2-7, with a tentative D call TRBD1 (6 bases). V lost 2 bases and J lost 5, with 10 bases in between. Germline CDR1 reads MGHDK; CDR2 reads SYGVNS. The length of the CDR3 is 13 residues. The CDR3 sequence is CASSENSGDEQYF. The DNA of the CDR3 is TGTGCCAGCAGTGAAAATTCAGGGGACGAGCAGTACTTC.

This clonotype was detected only a few times. The chain combines TRBV20-1 with TRBJ2-2, with TRBD1 matching 11 bases. This CDR3 has 14 residues. J gave up 6 bases and V 0 bases, and 0 bases lay outside the gene matches. Germline V CDR1 and CDR2: DFQATT, SNEGSKA (reference sequence). DNA for the CDR3: TGCAGTGCTAGAGAGGGACAGGGGGCCGGGGAGCTGTTTTTT. As protein: CSAREGQGAGELFF.

This chain joins TRBV29-1 and TRBJ2-2; 7 nucleotides agree with TRBD1. With V trimmed by 5 bases and J by 2 bases, 5 bases remained unmatched. The CDR3 contains 14 residues. Germline V gene data show CDR1 as SQVTM and CDR2 as ANQGSEA. CDR3 nucleotides: TGCAGCGTTTTAAGGGACAGCAACACCGGGGAGCTGTTTTTT. Translating gives CSVLRDSNTGELFF.

V gene TRBV7-2 combines with J gene TRBJ1-2; D gene ambiguous. CDR3 length: 14 amino acids. In germline, CDR1 is SGHTA, CDR2 FQGNSA. V was pared by 1 base and J by 1 base, with 7 bases between. The CDR3 sequence: CASSLGQFNYGYTF. The CDR3 DNA is TGTGCCAGCAGCTTAGGGCAGTTTAACTATGGCTACACCTTC.

About this clonotype itself: The junction and the germline gene differ at one end; a read error may be behind it. The chain is built from TRBV7-4 and TRBJ2-5, with D hard to call. The last part of the DNA fits TRBJ2-7 better; the J call may be wrong. The CDR3 is 12 amino acids. Germline V lookup: CDR1 SGHVT, CDR2 SQSDAQ. The CDR3 DNA reads as TGTGCCAACAGCCCCCACTACTACGAGCAGTACTTC. Amino acids: CANSPHYYEQYF.

The chain has TRBV27 and TRBJ1-2, with D tentatively TRBD1 (5 bases). V lost 5 bases, J lost 7 bases, and 17 bases lay in between. In germline, CDR1 is MNHEY, CDR2 SMNVEV (reference sequence). The CDR3 is made up of 14 amino acids. In DNA, the CDR3 is TGTGCCAGCAGTCACTCGAGGGAAGGGGCTGGCTACACCTTC. This translates into CASSHSREGAGYTF.

V is TRBV9 and J is TRBJ2-3, with a tentative D call TRBD1 (9 bases). Trimming stripped 8 bases from V and 4 bases from J, with 29 bases between. The CDR3 spans 18 residues. The germline V gene has CDR1 SGDLS and CDR2 YYNGEE. CDR3 nucleotides: TGTGCCAGTTCCTCTAGCGGGCCGGGACAGGGAGGGGCAGATACGCAGTATTTT. Protein sequence: CASSSSGPGQGGADTQYF.

This chain links TRBV12-3 or TRBV12-4 with TRBJ1-4; no clear D gene. The CDR3 is made up of 14 amino acids. The V end was cut by 3 bases, the J end by 4 bases, with 9 bases between. The DNA of the CDR3 is TGTGCCAGCAGTTTTGGCAGTAATAATGAAAAACTGTTTTTT. Its translation: CASSFGSNNEKLFF.

In its sample, this clonotype was seen once. J is TRBJ2-4 and V is TRBV6-5; D not certain. Deletions cut 5 bases from V and 9 bases from J, with 17 bases between. CDR3 length equals 14 residues. From germline, CDR1 is MNHEY and CDR2 SVGAGI. For the CDR3, the DNA is TGTGCCAGCAGTAACGACCAAGCGCGGAGCATTCAGTACTTC. It specifies CASSNDQARSIQYF.

This clonotype turned up a few times. This rearrangement joins TRBV24-1 to TRBJ2-1; TRBD1 aligns across 7 bases. Germline V gives CDR1 KGHDR, CDR2 SFDVKD. CDR3 length equals 16 residues. With 5 bases clipped from V and 5 bases from J, the junction kept 11 bases outside the gene matches. Here the CDR3 reads CATSALRGQRDNEQFF. Here the CDR3 DNA reads TGTGCCACCAGTGCCCTAAGGGGACAGAGAGACAATGAGCAGTTCTTC.

The genes are TRBV20-1 and TRBJ1-2; a possible D gene is TRBD1 (5 bases). Germline CDR1 is DFQATT and CDR2 is SNEGSKA (reference sequence). The CDR3 has 17 amino acids. Trimming removed 0 bases at V and 3 bases at J, with 20 bases between. Here the CDR3 DNA reads TGCAGTGCTAGAGACCCGGGACCGAATCAGGGCGACTATGGCTACACCTTC. Protein product: CSARDPGPNQGDYGYTF.

This chain links TRBV29-1 with TRBJ2-5, with D perhaps TRBD1 or TRBD2 (6 bases each). Germline assignment: CDR1 SQVTM and CDR2 ANQGSEA. The CDR3 is 13 residues long. Trimming left V 7 bases short and J 3 bases short, with 15 bases between. CDR3 DNA: TGCAGCGCAGTGCTGGGGGGCGAAGAGACCCAGTACTTC. Amino acid sequence: CSAVLGGEETQYF.

The chain recombines TRBV13 with TRBJ2-7; 7 positions agree with TRBD1. Per germline, CDR1 PRHDT and CDR2 FYEKMQ (reference sequence). V was clipped by 4 bases and J by 2 bases; unmatched bases: 8. The CDR3 covers 15 residues. The CDR3 sequence is CASSSTGAETYEQYF. The CDR3 region has the DNA TGTGCCAGCAGCTCAACAGGGGCAGAAACCTACGAGCAGTACTTC.

The chain uses TRBV20-1 and TRBJ1-6, with 12 positions matching TRBD1. Germline loops: CDR1 DFQATT, CDR2 SNEGSKA (reference sequence). The CDR3 has 16 residues. The V gene end was trimmed by 0 bases and the J gene end by 10 bases; junction bases not matched to a gene: 7. CDR3 residues: CSARDTYGTGGSPLHF. In nucleotides, the CDR3 is TGCAGTGCTAGAGACACTTACGGGACAGGGGGCTCACCCCTCCACTTT.

The chain has TRBV5-1 and TRBJ2-1; TRBD1 aligns across 7 bases. V shed 2 bases, J shed 8 bases, and the junction held 10 bases outside the gene matches. Germline V lookup: CDR1 SGHRS, CDR2 YFSETQ. The CDR3 sequence is 15 residues long. CDR3 sequence (DNA): TGCGCCAGCAGCTTAGACCGACAGGGTAGGGATGAGCAGTTCTTC. It yields the protein CASSLDRQGRDEQFF.

V gene TRBV6-2 or TRBV6-3 combines with J gene TRBJ1-5, with D unresolved. Germline assignment: CDR1 MNHEY and CDR2 SVGEGT. Trimming stripped 4 bases from V and 0 bases from J, with 7 bases between. This CDR3 has 14 amino acids. The CDR3 is CASSWSNSNQPQHF. CDR3 nucleotides: TGTGCCAGCAGTTGGAGCAATAGCAATCAGCCCCAGCATTTT.

As concerns this clonotype: A read error may produce the germline difference seen at one junction end. The CDR3 DNA follows: TGCAGCGTCGAAGAAGGGCAGGGAATTCGCTACACCTTC. Translation: CSVEEGQGIRYTF. This chain connects TRBV29-1 to TRBJ1-2, with a possible D match to TRBD1 (5 bases). The length of the CDR3 is 13 residues. Germline V gene data show CDR1 as SQVTM and CDR2 as ANQGSEA.

The chain carries TRBV5-5 and TRBJ2-7; D is perhaps TRBD2 (5 bases). The DNA end lines up better with TRBJ2-5; the J call may be wrong. Germline assignment: CDR1 SGHKS and CDR2 YYEKEE (reference sequence). This CDR3 comprises 15 residues. The CDR3 sequence: CASSLDVRGWETQYF. CDR3 DNA sequence: TGTGCCAGCAGCTTGGATGTTCGGGGTTGGGAGACCCAGTACTTC.

V gene TRBV20-1 combines with J gene TRBJ2-1, with D possibly TRBD2 on 7 matching bases. The CDR3 totals 15 residues. Trimming took 4 bases from V and 4 from J, leaving 17 bases between them. The germline gives CDR1 DFQATT, CDR2 SNEGSKA (reference sequence). The CDR3 loop is CSATQGRERYNEQFF. The CDR3 DNA sequence: TGCAGTGCTACTCAGGGGCGGGAGAGGTACAATGAGCAGTTCTTC.

The V gene is TRBV12-3 or TRBV12-4, the J gene TRBJ2-3; D remains unclear. This CDR3 is 12 amino acids long. Trimming removed 6 bases from V and 4 bases from J, with 8 bases in between. The CDR3 loop is CASRASADTQYF. The CDR3 coding sequence is TGTGCCAGCAGAGCGAGCGCAGATACGCAGTATTTT.

Only a few counts were recorded for this clonotype. The rearrangement uses TRBV27 and TRBJ2-7, with unresolved D. CDR1 MNHEY and CDR2 SMNVEV come from the germline V gene (reference sequence). V lost 2 bases to trimming and J lost 1 base, with 9 bases between them. This CDR3 has 14 residues. The CDR3 region is CASSLHSASYEQYF. The CDR3 DNA reads TGTGCCAGCAGTTTACACTCCGCGTCCTACGAGCAGTACTTC.